This T cell receptor (beta chain) was identified in a study of blood T cell repertoires in COVID-19. As for the study in general: Whether acute or convalescent, the COVID-19 samples came from the United States, Italy and Spain. Sources were T cells, B-cell-depleted T cells, or PBMCs; the material itself was cDNA or gDNA.

The germline V and J ends were trimmed by 1 base and 3 bases, with 18 bases remaining between them. The V gene's germline CDR1 is SGHDN and CDR2 FVKESK. CDR3 length: 17 residues. Data came from immunoSEQ multiplex PCR; TCRdb stores just in-frame clones and leaves some out. In the table there are over 85,000 clones, under 95% of which are singletons. The chain recombines TRBV14 with TRBJ1-1, with D maybe TRBD1 (5 bases). Sequenced: peripheral blood. This receptor was identified in a human donor with active COVID-19. The donor label of this sample is uncertain. The CDR3 coding sequence is TGTGCCAGCAGCCAAGGGGTCCGGGCAGGGAGGTACACTGAAGCTTTCTTT. It specifies CASSQGVRAGRYTEAFF.